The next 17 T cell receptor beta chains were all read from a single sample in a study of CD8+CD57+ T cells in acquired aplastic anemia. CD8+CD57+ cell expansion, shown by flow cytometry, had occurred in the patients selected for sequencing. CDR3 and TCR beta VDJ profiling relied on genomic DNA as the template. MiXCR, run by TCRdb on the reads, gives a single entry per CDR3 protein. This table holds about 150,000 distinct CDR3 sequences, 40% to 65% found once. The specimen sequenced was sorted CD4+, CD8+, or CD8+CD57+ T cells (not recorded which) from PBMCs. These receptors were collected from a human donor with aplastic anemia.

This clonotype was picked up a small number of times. CDR3 in DNA: TGCAGTGCTAGAGCTGACAGGGGGCTGGACACTGAAGCTTTCTTT. Translating gives CSARADRGLDTEAFF. The chain is built from TRBV20-1 and TRBJ1-1; 10 positions agree with TRBD1. Germline V gives CDR1 DFQATT, CDR2 SNEGSKA (reference sequence). Unmatched junction bases numbered 5, after V lost 1 base and J lost 3 bases. This CDR3 contains 15 residues.

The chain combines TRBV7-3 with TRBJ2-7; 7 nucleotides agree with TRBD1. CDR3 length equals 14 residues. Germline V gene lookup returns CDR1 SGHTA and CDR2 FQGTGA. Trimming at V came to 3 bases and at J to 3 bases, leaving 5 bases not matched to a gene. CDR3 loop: CASSLVSGGYEQYF. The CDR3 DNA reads TGTGCCAGCAGCTTGGTGTCAGGGGGCTACGAGCAGTACTTC. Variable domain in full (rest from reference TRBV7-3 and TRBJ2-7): GAGVSQTPSNKVTEKGKYVELRCDPISGHTALYWYRQSLGQGPEFLIYFQGTGAADDSGLPNDRFFAVRPEGSVSTLKIQRTERGDSAVYLCASSLVSGGYEQYFGPGTRLTVT.

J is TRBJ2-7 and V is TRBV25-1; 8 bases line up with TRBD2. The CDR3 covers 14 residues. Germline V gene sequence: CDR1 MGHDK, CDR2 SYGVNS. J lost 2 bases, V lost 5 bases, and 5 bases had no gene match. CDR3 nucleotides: TGTGCCAGCAGTTCGCGGACTAGCCCCTACGAGCAGTACTTC. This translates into CASSSRTSPYEQYF.

The DNA of the CDR3 is TGTGCCAGCAGCCCCTTCAGGGGCCTCGTTGAAGCTTTCTTT. Residues: CASSPFRGLVEAFF. The chain is built from TRBV14 and TRBJ1-1, with D tentatively TRBD1 (6 bases). Trimming cost V 4 bases and J 7 bases, with 16 bases left between them. Germline V lookup: CDR1 SGHDN, CDR2 FVKESK. The CDR3 is 14 amino acids.

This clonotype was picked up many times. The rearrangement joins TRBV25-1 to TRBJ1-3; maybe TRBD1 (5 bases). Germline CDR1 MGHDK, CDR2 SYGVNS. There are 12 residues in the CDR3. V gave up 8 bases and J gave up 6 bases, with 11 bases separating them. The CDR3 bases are TGTGCCAGCGGGACTGAAAAAAACACCATATATTTT. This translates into CASGTEKNTIYF.

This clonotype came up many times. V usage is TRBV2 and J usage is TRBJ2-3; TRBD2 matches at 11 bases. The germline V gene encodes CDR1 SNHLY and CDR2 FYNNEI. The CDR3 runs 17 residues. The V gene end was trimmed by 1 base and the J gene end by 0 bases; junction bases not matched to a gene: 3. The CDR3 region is CASSEGLAGGSTDTQYF. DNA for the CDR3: TGTGCCAGCAGTGAAGGGCTAGCGGGGGGCAGCACAGATACGCAGTATTTT. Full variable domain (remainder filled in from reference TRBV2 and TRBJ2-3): EPEVTQTPSHQVTQMGQEVILRCVPISNHLYFYWYRQILGQKVEFLVSFYNNEISEKSEIFDDQFSVERPDGSNFTLKIRSTKLEDSAMYFCASSEGLAGGSTDTQYFGPGTRLTVL.

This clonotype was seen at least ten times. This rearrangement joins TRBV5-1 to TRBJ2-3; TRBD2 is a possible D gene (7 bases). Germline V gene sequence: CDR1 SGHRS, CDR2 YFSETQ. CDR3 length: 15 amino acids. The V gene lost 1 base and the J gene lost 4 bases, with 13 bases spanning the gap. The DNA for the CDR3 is TGCGCCAGCAGCTTGAGGGGGGGCCCTGCAGATACGCAGTATTTT. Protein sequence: CASSLRGGPADTQYF.

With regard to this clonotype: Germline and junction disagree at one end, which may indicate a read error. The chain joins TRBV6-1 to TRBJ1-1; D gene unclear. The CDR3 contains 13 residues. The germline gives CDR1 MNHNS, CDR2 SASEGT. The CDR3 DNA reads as TGTGCCAGCAGTCCCGGTAGGAACACTGGAGCTTTCTTT. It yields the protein CASSPGRNTGAFF.

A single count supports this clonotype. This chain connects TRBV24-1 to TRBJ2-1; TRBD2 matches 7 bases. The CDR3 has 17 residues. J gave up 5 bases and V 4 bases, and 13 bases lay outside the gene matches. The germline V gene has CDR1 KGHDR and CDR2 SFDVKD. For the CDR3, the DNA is TGTGCCACCAGTGACCGGAAACCGGGACTACGGAACAATGAGCAGTTCTTC. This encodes CATSDRKPGLRNNEQFF.

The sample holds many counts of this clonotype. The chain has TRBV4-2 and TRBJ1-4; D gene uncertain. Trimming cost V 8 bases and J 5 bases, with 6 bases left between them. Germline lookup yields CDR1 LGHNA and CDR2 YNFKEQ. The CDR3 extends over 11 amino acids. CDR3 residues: CASSMNEKLFF. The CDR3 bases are TGTGCCAGCTCGATGAATGAAAAACTGTTTTTT.

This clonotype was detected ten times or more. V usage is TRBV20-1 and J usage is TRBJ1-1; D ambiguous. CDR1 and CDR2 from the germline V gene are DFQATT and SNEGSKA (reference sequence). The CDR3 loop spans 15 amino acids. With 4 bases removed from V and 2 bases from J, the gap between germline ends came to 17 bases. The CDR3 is CSAKIGTTVNTEAFF. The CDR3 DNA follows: TGCAGTGCTAAGATAGGTACAACAGTAAACACTGAAGCTTTCTTT.

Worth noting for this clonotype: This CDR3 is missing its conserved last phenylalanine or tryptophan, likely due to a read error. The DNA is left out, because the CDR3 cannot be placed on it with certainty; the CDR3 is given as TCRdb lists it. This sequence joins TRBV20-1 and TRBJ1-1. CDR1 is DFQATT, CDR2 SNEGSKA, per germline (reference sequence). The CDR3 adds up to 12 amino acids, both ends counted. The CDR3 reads CSAVTANTEAFL.

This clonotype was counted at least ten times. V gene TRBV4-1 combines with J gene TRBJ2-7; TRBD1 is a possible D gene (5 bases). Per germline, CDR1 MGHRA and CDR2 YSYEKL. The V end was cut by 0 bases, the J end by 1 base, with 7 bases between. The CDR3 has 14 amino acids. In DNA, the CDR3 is TGCGCCAGCAGCCAAGACTCAGGGTCCTACGAGCAGTACTTC. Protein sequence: CASSQDSGSYEQYF.

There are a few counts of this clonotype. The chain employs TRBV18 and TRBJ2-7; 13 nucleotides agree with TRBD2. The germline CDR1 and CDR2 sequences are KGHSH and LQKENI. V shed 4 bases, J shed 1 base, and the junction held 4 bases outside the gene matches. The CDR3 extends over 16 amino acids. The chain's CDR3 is CASSHLGLAGSYEQYF. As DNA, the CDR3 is TGTGCCAGCTCACACCTGGGACTAGCGGGGTCCTACGAGCAGTACTTC.

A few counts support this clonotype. For the CDR3, the DNA is TGCAGTGCTAGTAGGGACAGCCAGACAGATACGCAGTATTTT. Encoded protein: CSASRDSQTDTQYF. V usage is TRBV20-1 and J usage is TRBJ2-3; 7 nucleotides match TRBD1. Unmatched junction bases numbered 6, after V lost 3 bases and J lost 3 bases. The CDR3 runs 14 residues. CDR1 and CDR2 from the germline V gene are DFQATT and SNEGSKA (reference sequence).

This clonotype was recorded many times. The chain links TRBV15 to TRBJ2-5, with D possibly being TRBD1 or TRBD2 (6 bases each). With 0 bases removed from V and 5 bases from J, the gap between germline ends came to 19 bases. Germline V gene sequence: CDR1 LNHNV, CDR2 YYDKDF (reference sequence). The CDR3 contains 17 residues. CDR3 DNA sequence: TGTGCCACCAGCAGAGAGGGGGGCGGAGGGGGTTCCGAGACCCAGTACTTC. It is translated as CATSREGGGGGSETQYF.

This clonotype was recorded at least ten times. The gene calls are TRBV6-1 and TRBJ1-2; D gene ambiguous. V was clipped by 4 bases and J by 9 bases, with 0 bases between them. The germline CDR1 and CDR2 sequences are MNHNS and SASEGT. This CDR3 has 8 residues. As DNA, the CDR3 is TGTGCCAGCAGTGGCTACACCTTC. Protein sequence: CASSGYTF.